A single sample is the source of the 16 T cell receptor beta chains below, sequenced in a study of T cells in Graves' hyperthyroidism and ophthalmopathy. TCR beta CDR3 sequences were amplified from RNA transcripts. The HTBI primer set drove a first-round RT-PCR of the TCR CDR3. Each CDR3 protein gets one entry after TCRdb re-called the multiplex PCR reads with MiXCR. Of around 600,000 distinct CDR3 sequences listed, more than 14% are singletons. Sequences were obtained from blood. The receptors shown here come from a woman in her 50s with Graves' ophthalmopathy.

The rearrangement joins TRBV20-1 to TRBJ2-3; 9 positions agree with TRBD2. The junction had 10 bases not matched to a gene; V was cut back by 7 bases and J by 2 bases. The CDR3 consists of 15 residues. From germline, CDR1 is DFQATT and CDR2 SNEGSKA (reference sequence). The CDR3 reads CSGISLAGSTDTQYF. CDR3 nucleotide sequence: TGCAGTGGGATTTCTCTAGCGGGGTCCACAGATACGCAGTATTTT.

Only a few counts were recorded for this clonotype. This chain uses TRBV5-4 with TRBJ2-3; unclear D gene. The CDR3 extends over 13 amino acids. CDR1 is SGHNT and CDR2 is YYREEE in the germline V gene (reference sequence). V shed 3 bases and J shed 6 bases, with 11 bases lying between them. CDR3 sequence: CASSSDLPDTQYF. The CDR3 nucleotides are TGTGCCAGCAGCTCCGACCTACCCGATACGCAGTATTTT. The whole variable domain, remainder taken from reference TRBV5-4 and TRBJ2-3, is ETGVTQSPTHLIKTRGQQVTLRCSSQSGHNTVSWYQQALGQGPQFIFQYYREEENGRGNFPPRFSGLQFPNYSSELNVNALELDDSALYLCASSSDLPDTQYFGPGTRLTVL.

This clonotype was recorded at least ten times. This chain connects TRBV18 to TRBJ2-3; D gene uncertain. CDR3 length equals 14 residues. Trimming took off 3 bases at V and 4 bases at J, with 11 bases between the two ends. Germline values: CDR1 KGHSH, CDR2 LQKENI. CDR3 loop: CASSPEVPPDTQYF. The CDR3 DNA sequence: TGTGCCAGCTCACCCGAGGTCCCTCCAGATACGCAGTATTTT.

The chain is built from TRBV24-1 and TRBJ2-1, with 9 nucleotides matching TRBD2. J was trimmed by 7 bases and V by 4 bases; bases with no gene match: 13. Germline values: CDR1 KGHDR, CDR2 SFDVKD. This CDR3 spans 17 amino acids. The CDR3 DNA follows: TGTGCCACCAGTGACGCCGAACCCAGCGGGAGGAGGAATGAGCAGTTCTTC. Protein sequence: CATSDAEPSGRRNEQFF.

In this sample, this clonotype turned up a few times. This sequence joins TRBV12-3 or TRBV12-4 and TRBJ2-4; 10 bases agree with TRBD1. V gave up 6 bases and J gave up 6 bases; unmatched junction bases: 5. The CDR3 has 14 residues. The CDR3 sequence: CASSFRDRGNIQYF. The CDR3 DNA follows: TGTGCCAGCAGCTTCCGGGACAGGGGAAACATTCAGTACTTC.

The chain is built from TRBV3-2 and TRBJ1-5. TRBV3-2 has pseudogene status. The CDR3 is 16 residues long. The CDR3 loop is CASSQEWAYSNQPQHF. CDR3 DNA sequence: TGTGCCAGCAGCCAAGAATGGGCCTATAGCAATCAGCCCCAGCATTTT.

In this sample, this clonotype turned up many times. The V gene is TRBV5-1, the J gene TRBJ2-1; 10 positions match TRBD2. The CDR3 sequence is 17 residues long. CDR1 and CDR2 from the germline V gene are SGHRS and YFSETQ. After removal of 1 base from V and 0 bases from J, the junction contained 4 bases not matched to a gene. The CDR3 spells CASSLSSGRPSYNEQFF. CDR3 nucleotide sequence: TGCGCCAGCAGCTTGTCTAGCGGGAGACCCTCCTACAATGAGCAGTTCTTC.

This clonotype appeared many times. The chain links TRBV3-2 to TRBJ2-7. TRBV3-2 corresponds to a pseudogene. CDR3 length: 12 residues. The CDR3 DNA reads as TGTGCCAGCAGTCAGGGTCCCTACGAGCAGTACTTC. Protein sequence: CASSQGPYEQYF.

The rearrangement joins TRBV7-2 to TRBJ2-1; the match to TRBD2 covers 13 bases. Germline lookup yields CDR1 SGHTA and CDR2 FQGNSA. The CDR3 spans 17 residues. V lost 5 bases and J lost 9; bases outside the gene matches: 13. The DNA of the CDR3 is TGTGCCAGCAGCCCCCAATCACTAGCGGGAGGGAACGGTGAGCAGTTCTTC. This encodes CASSPQSLAGGNGEQFF.

With respect to this clonotype: Germline is not matched at one junction end, which may reflect a read error. The chain couples TRBV18 to TRBJ1-3; TRBD1 might be the D (5 bases). The CDR3 extends over 15 amino acids. Germline V gene data show CDR1 as KGHSH and CDR2 as LQKENI. CDR3 in amino acids: CASPPQAGSGNTIYF. The CDR3 DNA reads TGTGCCAGCCCACCACAAGCAGGGTCTGGAAACACCATATATTTT.

Note on this clonotype: A much more abundant neighbour one base away suggests this may be a read error. The chain is built from TRBV7-2 and TRBJ1-6, with D unclear. The CDR3 loop spans 12 amino acids. V was pared by 2 bases and J by 7 bases, with 3 bases between. The germline gives CDR1 SGHTA, CDR2 FQGNSA. In DNA, the CDR3 is TGTGCCAGCAGCTTATGGAATTCACCCCTCCACTTT. It yields the protein CASSLWNSPLHF.

V usage is TRBV6-2 or TRBV6-3 and J usage is TRBJ2-7; the D gene is possibly TRBD1 (5 bases). The length of the CDR3 is 16 residues. The V and J ends lost 5 bases and 1 base respectively, with 18 bases between them. CDR1 is MNHEY, CDR2 SVGEGT, per germline. The CDR3 sequence is CASSIFRTRNSYEQYF. Written as DNA, the CDR3 is TGTGCCAGCAGTATTTTCCGGACACGGAATTCCTACGAGCAGTACTTC.

This sequence joins TRBV7-9 and TRBJ2-3, with 15 bases that match TRBD2. The CDR3 is 15 amino acids. CDR1 and CDR2 from the germline V gene are SEHNR and FQNEAQ (reference sequence). The ends lost 5 bases at V and 9 bases at J; junction bases unmatched: 6. The CDR3 DNA sequence: TGTGCCAGCAGCCCCGGGACTAGCGGGAGGATCACGCAGTATTTT. Protein product: CASSPGTSGRITQYF.

Regarding this clonotype: A read error is possible here, since a much larger clone lies one base away. This rearrangement joins TRBV2 to TRBJ1-5; D possibly corresponds to TRBD1 (5 bases). CDR3 size: 12 residues. Germline V lookup: CDR1 SNHLY, CDR2 FYNNEI. Trimming removed 6 bases at V and 6 bases at J, with 9 bases between. The CDR3 protein is CASRQGSQPQHF. The CDR3 bases are TGTGCCAGCAGGCAGGGCAGTCAGCCCCAGCATTTT.

This chain links TRBV7-2 with TRBJ2-7; 8 bases agree with TRBD1. V shed 7 bases, J shed 7 bases, and the junction held 12 bases outside the gene matches. The CDR3 is made up of 14 amino acids. Germline assignment: CDR1 SGHTA and CDR2 FQGNSA. CDR3 nucleotide sequence: TGTGCCAGCACCTATCAGGCGGACAGGGAGGAGCAGTACTTC. Amino acid sequence: CASTYQADREEQYF.

This clonotype was seen a handful of times. The chain couples TRBV13 to TRBJ2-7, with D maybe TRBD2 (6 bases). Germline loops: CDR1 PRHDT, CDR2 FYEKMQ (reference sequence). The CDR3 contains 13 residues. Trimming cost V 5 bases and J 2 bases, with 10 bases left between them. The CDR3 spells CASSMRGAYEQYF. CDR3 DNA sequence: TGTGCCAGCAGCATGCGGGGTGCCTACGAGCAGTACTTC.